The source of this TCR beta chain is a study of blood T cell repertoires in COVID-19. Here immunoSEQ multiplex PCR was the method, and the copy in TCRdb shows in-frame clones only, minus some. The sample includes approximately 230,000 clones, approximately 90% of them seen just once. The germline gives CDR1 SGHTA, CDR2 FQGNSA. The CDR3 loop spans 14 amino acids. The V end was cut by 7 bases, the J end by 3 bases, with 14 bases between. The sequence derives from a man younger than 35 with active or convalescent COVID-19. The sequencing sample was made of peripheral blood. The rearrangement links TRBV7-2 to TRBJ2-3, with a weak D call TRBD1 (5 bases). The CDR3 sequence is CASKMRQGTDTQYF. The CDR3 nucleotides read TGTGCCAGCAAGATGAGGCAGGGAACAGATACGCAGTATTTT.